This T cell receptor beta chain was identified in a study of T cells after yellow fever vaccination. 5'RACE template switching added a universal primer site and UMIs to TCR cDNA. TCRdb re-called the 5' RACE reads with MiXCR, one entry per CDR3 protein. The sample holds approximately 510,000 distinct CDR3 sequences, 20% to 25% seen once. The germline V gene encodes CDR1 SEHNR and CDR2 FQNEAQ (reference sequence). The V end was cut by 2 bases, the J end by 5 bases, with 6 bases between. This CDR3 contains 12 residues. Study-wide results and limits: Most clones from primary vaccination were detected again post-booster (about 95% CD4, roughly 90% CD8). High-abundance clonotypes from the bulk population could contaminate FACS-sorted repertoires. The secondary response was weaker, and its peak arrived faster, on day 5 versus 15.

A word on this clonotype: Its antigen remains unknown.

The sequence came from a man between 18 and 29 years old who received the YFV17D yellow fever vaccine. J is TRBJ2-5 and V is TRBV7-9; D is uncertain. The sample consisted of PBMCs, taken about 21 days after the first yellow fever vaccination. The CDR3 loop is CASSLRAETQYF. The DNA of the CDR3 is TGTGCCAGCAGCTTAAGGGCGGAGACCCAGTACTTC.